These T cell receptor beta chains were read from a single sample in a study of blood T cell repertoires in COVID-19. Generated by immunoSEQ multiplex PCR, the TCRdb table keeps only in-frame clones and is missing some. The data show around 150,000 clones, about 93% seen once. Sequencing was performed on peripheral blood. The receptors were sampled from a woman between 50 and 59 years old with acute or convalescent COVID-19. CDR3s include the opening cysteine and the closing phenylalanine or tryptophan. The order of the fields is J gene, V gene, D gene, CDR3 protein. The D gene is left open where the match is weak.

>TRBJ1-5|TRBV21-1|NA
CASSKDRRSEQGTIQPQHF
>TRBJ2-3|TRBV30|TRBD2
CAWSVGRGGHDTQYF
>TRBJ1-6|TRBV18|NA
CASSPEVWSYNSPLHF
>TRBJ1-2|TRBV10-3|TRBD1
CAIRYTGTDFNYGYTF
>TRBJ2-3|TRBV3-1/TRBV3-2|NA
CASSQDGPQAADTQYF
>TRBJ2-7|TRBV28|NA
CASSFKAEVNF
>TRBJ2-2|TRBV18|TRBD1
CASSAGQANTGELFF
>TRBJ2-3|TRBV7-9|TRBD2
CASSLSGTSGTDTQYF
>TRBJ1-2|TRBV28|NA
CASSLSYGYTF
>TRBJ1-4|TRBV6-5|NA
CASSLAYSNEKLFF
>TRBJ2-1|TRBV24-1|NA
CATSDPPRPGQFF
>TRBJ2-6|TRBV2|TRBD1
CASSEVGTVTGANVLTF
>TRBJ2-7|TRBV5-4|TRBD2
CASSLGRAGGPGEQYF
>TRBJ1-3|TRBV7-8|NA
CASSDTPGNTIYF
>TRBJ2-7|TRBV2|TRBD2
CASSERGGGAREQYF
>TRBJ2-7|TRBV2|NA
CASSEQYEQYF
>TRBJ2-7|TRBV7-2|NA
CASSLSSYEQYF
>TRBJ1-3|TRBV7-6|TRBD1
CASSLGGLTGASGNTIYF
>TRBJ2-6|TRBV5-4|TRBD2
CASSIGRTGANVLTF
>TRBJ2-7|TRBV15|TRBD1
CATSGTGNPYEQYF
>TRBJ2-2|TRBV7-2|NA
CASSLKGPGAGELFF
>TRBJ1-4|TRBV9|TRBD1
CASSVGTGINILEKLFF
>TRBJ1-2|TRBV6-9|TRBD1
CASSSRQGYTLWYGYTF
>TRBJ2-5|TRBV24-1|NA
CATSGGKLETQYF
>TRBJ1-5|TRBV12-3/TRBV12-4|NA
CASSFGGNQPQHF
>TRBJ2-5|TRBV30|NA
CAWSSRDLETQYF
>TRBJ1-2|TRBV30|NA
CAWSRGALGGYTF
>TRBJ2-1|TRBV27|TRBD2
CASSFWGRGANEQFF
>TRBJ2-2|TRBV10-3|NA
CAITGSGTGELFF
>TRBJ1-5|TRBV6-5|TRBD1
CASRGTENQPQHF
>TRBJ1-3|TRBV4-3|NA
CASSQDHTGTLSNTIYF
>TRBJ1-3|TRBV19|NA
CASTQTGAGGNTIYF
>TRBJ1-5|TRBV7-2|NA
CASSKGSGQPQHF
>TRBJ1-2|TRBV7-2|NA
CASSLKEGVGGYTF
>TRBJ2-7|TRBV10-3|NA
CAISPGSYEQYF
>TRBJ2-3|TRBV7-2|TRBD2
CASSLKGGEGRTDTQYF
>TRBJ1-4|TRBV6-5|NA
CASSYAVYYGKLFF
>TRBJ1-4|TRBV18|NA
CASSLGPGGEKLFF
>TRBJ2-7|TRBV4-2|NA
CASSQELWQGSSYEQYF
>TRBJ1-1|TRBV6-7|NA
CASIPDSYEGTEAFF
>TRBJ2-7|TRBV7-3|NA
CASSLLRDGEQYF
>TRBJ2-7|TRBV7-9|TRBD1
CASSLGQGVYEQYF
>TRBJ1-1|TRBV5-4|NA
CASSLERQQNTEAFF
>TRBJ1-2|TRBV19|TRBD1
CASSRGQRTYGYTF
>TRBJ2-7|TRBV27|NA
CASSSTGGDRGPIDEQYF
>TRBJ2-7|TRBV5-4|NA
CASSNRAGGSGWEQYF
>TRBJ2-4|TRBV21-1|NA
CASSKEHQNTKNIQYF
>TRBJ1-1|TRBV11-3|NA
CASSFQENTEAFF
>TRBJ2-1|TRBV7-3|NA
CASSLGQYNEQFF
>TRBJ2-2|TRBV28|NA
CASSFLGRAGELFF
>TRBJ2-1|TRBV11-2|NA
CASSPSTPGHEKFF
>TRBJ1-2|TRBV6-2/TRBV6-3|NA
CASSSPLYGYTF
>TRBJ1-1|TRBV6-5|TRBD1
CASSRQGTEAFF
>TRBJ2-1|TRBV27|TRBD1
CASSLGGQYNEQFF
>TRBJ1-4|TRBV7-9|NA
CASSQRDSRGANEKLFF